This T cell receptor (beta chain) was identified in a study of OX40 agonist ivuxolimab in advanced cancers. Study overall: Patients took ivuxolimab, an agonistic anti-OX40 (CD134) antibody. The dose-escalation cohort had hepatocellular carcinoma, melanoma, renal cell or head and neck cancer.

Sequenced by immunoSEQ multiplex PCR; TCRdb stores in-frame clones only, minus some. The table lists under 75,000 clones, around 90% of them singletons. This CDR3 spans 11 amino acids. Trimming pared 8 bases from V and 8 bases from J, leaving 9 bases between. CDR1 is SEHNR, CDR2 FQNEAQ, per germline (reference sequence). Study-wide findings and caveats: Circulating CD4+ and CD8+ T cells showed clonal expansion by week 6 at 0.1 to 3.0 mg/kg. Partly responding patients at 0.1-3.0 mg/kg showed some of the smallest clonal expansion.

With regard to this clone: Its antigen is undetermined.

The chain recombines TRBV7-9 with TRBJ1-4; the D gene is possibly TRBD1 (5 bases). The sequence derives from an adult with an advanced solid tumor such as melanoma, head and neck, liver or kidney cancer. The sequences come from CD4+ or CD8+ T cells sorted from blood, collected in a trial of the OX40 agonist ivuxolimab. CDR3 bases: TGTGCCAGCGGGGCCGGGGAAAAACTGTTTTTT. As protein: CASGAGEKLFF.